This TCR beta chain was recovered during a study of neurological immune-mediated disorders. Points from the study as a whole: The repertoires of 18 of 34 multiple sclerosis patients were placed by phylogenetic grouping in a single related-CDR3 cluster, which may be a signature. Expanded clones shared no identical CDR3 amino acid sequences across subjects, which suggested private TCR-beta repertoires in all groups.

PBMCs numbering 2 million and stored at -80 C yielded the unsorted libraries. The CDR3 has 13 amino acids. Germline V gene data show CDR1 as DFQATT and CDR2 as SNEGSKA (reference sequence). V shed 3 bases and J shed 4 bases, with 7 bases lying between them. As for this clonotype: No antigen is known for it.

The authors made cDNA by 5'RACE with 10-nucleotide random UMIs. TCRdb re-called the 5' RACE reads with MiXCR, one entry per CDR3 protein. The sample consists of 40,000 to 60,000 distinct CDR3 sequences, about 3.7% of them appearing once. The source of this sequence is a man aged 35-49 years with multiple sclerosis. Sequences were obtained from PBMCs. This chain links TRBV20-1 with TRBJ1-6; D remains unclear. As DNA, the CDR3 is TGCAGTGCTAGGGGAAAGTATAATTCACCCCTCCACTTT. It yields the protein CSARGKYNSPLHF.